This T cell receptor beta chain originates from a study of shared clonotypes between healthy human individuals. Every subset had its genomic DNA shared out evenly among several immunoSEQ plates. The assay was immunoSEQ multiplex PCR, and TCRdb's table has in-frame clones only and misses some. The data show 2 million or so clones, roughly 96% seen once. Germline loops: CDR1 KGHSH, CDR2 LQKENI. The CDR3 length is 15 residues. The ends lost 2 bases at V and 0 bases at J; junction bases unmatched: 4. This receptor was obtained from a man between 18 and 29 years old in good health. The chain has TRBV18 and TRBJ2-7; 7 bases fit TRBD1. The source material was naive CD4+ T cells sorted from blood. The subset: CD45RA+ positively selected. Here the CDR3 reads CASSPTGQASYEQYF. DNA of the CDR3: TGTGCCAGCTCACCAACAGGACAGGCCTCCTACGAGCAGTACTTC.